These 11 T cell receptor beta chains were all obtained from the same sample, sequenced in a study of response to subunit inactivated influenza vaccine. In TCRdb, the RT-PCR reads were re-called with MiXCR into one record per CDR3 protein. This sample has under 750,000 distinct CDR3 sequences, with about an eighth found just once. The starting material was PBMCs from blood, obtained on the day of vaccination. The receptor set was obtained from a man aged 45-65 years who received an inactivated influenza vaccine.

This rearrangement joins TRBV28 to TRBJ1-5; D perhaps matches TRBD1 (6 bases). V lost 5 bases and J lost 10, with 15 bases in between. The CDR3 extends over 13 amino acids. The germline gives CDR1 MDHEN, CDR2 SYDVKM. CDR3 sequence (DNA): TGTGCCAGCAGTAGAGGGGGATTTGAACCCCAGCATTTT. It encodes CASSRGGFEPQHF.

This clonotype was recorded a few times. The chain links TRBV9 to TRBJ2-2; 12 bases align to TRBD2. J gave up 1 base and V 0 bases, and 7 bases lay outside the gene matches. This CDR3 contains 19 residues. Germline CDR1 and CDR2: SGDLS and YYNGEE. The CDR3 region has the DNA TGTGCCAGCAGCGTAGCTAGAGGACTAGCGGGAAGGAACACCGGGGAGCTGTTTTTT. Protein: CASSVARGLAGRNTGELFF.

This clonotype was seen many times. The rearrangement joins TRBV6-5 to TRBJ1-1; D remains unclear. The CDR3 consists of 13 residues. Trimming stripped 2 bases from V and 1 base from J, with 5 bases between. CDR1 and CDR2 (germline): MNHEY, SVGAGI. The CDR3 spells CASSYRWNTEAFF. In DNA form, the CDR3 reads TGTGCCAGCAGTTACCGATGGAACACTGAAGCTTTCTTT.

This clonotype showed up just a few times. The chain recombines TRBV11-1 with TRBJ2-2, with D perhaps TRBD1 (7 bases). CDR1 is SGHAT and CDR2 is FQDESV in the germline V gene (reference sequence). The CDR3 is 19 amino acids. Trimming took 1 base from V and 3 from J, leaving 21 bases between them. Written as DNA, the CDR3 is TGTGCCAGCAGCTTAGTCGTTTTGGCGGGACAGAGCTACACCGGGGAGCTGTTTTTT. This gives the protein CASSLVVLAGQSYTGELFF. Complete variable domain (other parts from reference TRBV11-1 and TRBJ2-2): EAEVAQSPRYKITEKSQAVAFWCDPISGHATLYWYRQILGQGPELLVQFQDESVVDDSQLPKDRFSAERLKGVDSTLKIQPAELGDSAMYLCASSLVVLAGQSYTGELFFGEGSRLTVL.

The rearrangement uses TRBV20-1 and TRBJ2-7; 9 nucleotides match TRBD1. CDR1 and CDR2 from the germline V gene are DFQATT and SNEGSKA (reference sequence). The CDR3 is 15 amino acids. V lost 5 bases to trimming and J lost 4 bases; unmatched junction nucleotides: 12. The DNA of the CDR3 is TGCAGTGCTCCCGACCCTGGACAGGGGTCGTACGAGCAGTACTTC. It translates to CSAPDPGQGSYEQYF.

V is TRBV30 and J is TRBJ2-3; TRBD1 matches at 9 bases. This CDR3 is 14 amino acids long. Germline trimming cut 7 bases from V and 0 bases from J; bases unmatched to any gene: 5. The V gene's germline CDR1 is GTSNPN and CDR2 SVGIG (reference sequence). Here the CDR3 DNA reads TGTGCCTTGTGTGGACAGGGGAGCACAGATACGCAGTATTTT. It yields the protein CALCGQGSTDTQYF.

This clonotype has just a few counts. The chain carries TRBV12-3 or TRBV12-4 and TRBJ2-5, with unresolved D. The CDR3 runs 13 residues. V gave up 7 bases and J gave up 5 bases, with 14 bases separating them. CDR3 DNA sequence: TGTGCCAGCACCCCCAGAATTGTGGAGACCCAGTACTTC. Translating gives CASTPRIVETQYF.

Many counts were recorded for this clonotype. The chain couples TRBV5-1 to TRBJ2-1, with TRBD2 matching over 11 bases. This CDR3 spans 15 amino acids. The V and J ends lost 6 bases and 4 bases, in that order; junction bases with no gene match: 6. CDR1 and CDR2 from the germline V gene are SGHRS and YFSETQ. CDR3 in amino acids: CASTVAGGVYNEQFF. The CDR3 DNA reads TGCGCCAGCACAGTAGCGGGGGGGGTTTACAATGAGCAGTTCTTC.

Note on this clonotype: A much larger clone is a single base away; this may be a read error. This chain joins TRBV24-1 and TRBJ2-2; 8 nucleotides line up with TRBD2. CDR1 is KGHDR and CDR2 is SFDVKD in the germline V gene. The V segment lost 7 bases and the J segment 5 bases; nucleotides outside the gene matches: 14. This CDR3 has 17 amino acids. This CDR3 reads CATRESGTSRGTGELFF. The CDR3 DNA reads as TGTGCCACCAGAGAATCCGGGACTAGTCGGGGGACCGGGGAGCTGTTTTTT.

The chain has TRBV4-2 and TRBJ2-4; 8 bases match TRBD2. Germline lookup yields CDR1 LGHNA and CDR2 YNFKEQ. This CDR3 contains 17 residues. Unmatched junction bases numbered 5, after V lost 1 base and J lost 0 bases. The CDR3 nucleotides are TGTGCCAGCAGCCAAGCTAATGCGGGGGGAGCCAAAAACATTCAGTACTTC. It translates to CASSQANAGGAKNIQYF.

The rearrangement links TRBV7-2 to TRBJ2-5; D remains unclear. The CDR3 loop spans 12 amino acids. Trimming stripped 5 bases from V and 10 bases from J, with 14 bases between. CDR1 and CDR2 from the germline V gene are SGHTA and FQGNSA. DNA of the CDR3: TGTGCCAGCAGCCCCCAAGAAGGGATCCAGTACTTC. Translated, it gives CASSPQEGIQYF.